This T cell receptor (beta chain) was observed in a study of blood T cell repertoires in COVID-19. Original processing notes: Estimation of nucleated cell counts was performed using reference gene primer amplification. Repertoires were generated with immunoSEQ multiplex PCR, while TCRdb's copy carries only in-frame clones and drops some. V, J and clone size are those of that table, while D and trimming were read from the DNA. Counted here are roughly 250,000 clones, around nine tenths occurring once; the ten biggest clones make up roughly 1.7%. Specimen: PBMCs or T cells enriched from blood (not recorded which). This sequence was found in a woman aged 45-65 years who had recovered from COVID-19.

The CDR3 loop reads CASSPGQGGYTF. The CDR3 nucleotides are TGTGCCAGCAGTCCCGGACAGGGCGGCTACACCTTC. The chain has TRBV12-3 or TRBV12-4 and TRBJ1-2, with 8 nucleotides matching TRBD1. The CDR3 length is 12 residues. V shed 5 bases and J 8 bases; nucleotides not matched to a gene: 4.